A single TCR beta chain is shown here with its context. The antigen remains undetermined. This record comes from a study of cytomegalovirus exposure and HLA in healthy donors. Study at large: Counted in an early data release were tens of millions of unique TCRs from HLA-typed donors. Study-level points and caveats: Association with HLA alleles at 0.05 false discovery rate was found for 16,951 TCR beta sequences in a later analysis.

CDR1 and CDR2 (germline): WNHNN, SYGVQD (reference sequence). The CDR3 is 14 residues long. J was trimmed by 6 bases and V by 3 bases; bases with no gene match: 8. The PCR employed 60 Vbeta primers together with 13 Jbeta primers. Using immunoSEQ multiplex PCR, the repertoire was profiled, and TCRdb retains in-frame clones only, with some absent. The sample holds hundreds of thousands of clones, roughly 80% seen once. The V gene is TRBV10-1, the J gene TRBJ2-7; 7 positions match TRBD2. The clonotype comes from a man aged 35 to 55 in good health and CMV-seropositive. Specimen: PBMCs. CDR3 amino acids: CASSDGGSYPEQYF. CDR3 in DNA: TGCGCCAGCAGTGACGGGGGGAGTTACCCCGAGCAGTACTTC.